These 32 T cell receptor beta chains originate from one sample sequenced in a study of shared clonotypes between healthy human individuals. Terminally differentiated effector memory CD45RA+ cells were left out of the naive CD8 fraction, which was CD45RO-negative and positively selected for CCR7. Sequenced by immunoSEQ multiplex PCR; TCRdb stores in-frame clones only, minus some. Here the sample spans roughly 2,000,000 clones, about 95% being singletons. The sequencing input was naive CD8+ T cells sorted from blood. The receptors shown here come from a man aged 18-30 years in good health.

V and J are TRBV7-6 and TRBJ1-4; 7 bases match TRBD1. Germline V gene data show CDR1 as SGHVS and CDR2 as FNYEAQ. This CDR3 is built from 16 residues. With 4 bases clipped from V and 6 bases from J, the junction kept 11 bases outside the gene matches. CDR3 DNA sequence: TGTGCCAGCAGCTCTTTCAGGGGGGGGTCCGATGAAAAACTGTTTTTT. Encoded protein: CASSSFRGGSDEKLFF.

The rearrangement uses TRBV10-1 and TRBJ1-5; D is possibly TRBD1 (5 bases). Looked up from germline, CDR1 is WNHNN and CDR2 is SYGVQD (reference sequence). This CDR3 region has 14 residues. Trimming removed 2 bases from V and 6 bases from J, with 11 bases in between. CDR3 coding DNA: TGCGCCAGCAGTGAGGACCGGGACCCTCAGCCCCAGCATTTT. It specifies CASSEDRDPQPQHF.

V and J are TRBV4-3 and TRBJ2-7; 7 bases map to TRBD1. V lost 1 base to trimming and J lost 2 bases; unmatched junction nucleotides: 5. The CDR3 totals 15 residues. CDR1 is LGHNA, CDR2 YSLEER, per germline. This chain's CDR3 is CASSQGTGNTYEQYF. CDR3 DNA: TGCGCCAGCAGCCAAGGGACAGGTAACACCTACGAGCAGTACTTC.

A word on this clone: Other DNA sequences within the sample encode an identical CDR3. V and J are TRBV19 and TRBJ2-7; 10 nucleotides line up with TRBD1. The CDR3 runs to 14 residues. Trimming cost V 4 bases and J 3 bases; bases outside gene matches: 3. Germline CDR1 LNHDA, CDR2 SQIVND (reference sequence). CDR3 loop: CASSSGTGDYEQYF. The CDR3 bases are TGTGCCAGTAGTAGTGGGACAGGGGACTACGAGCAGTACTTC. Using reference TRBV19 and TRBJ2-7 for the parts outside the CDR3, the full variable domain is DGGITQSPKYLFRKEGQNVTLSCEQNLNHDAMYWYRQDPGQGLRLIYYSQIVNDFQKGDIAEGYSVSREKKESFPLTVTSAQKNPTAFYLCASSSGTGDYEQYFGPGTRLTVT.

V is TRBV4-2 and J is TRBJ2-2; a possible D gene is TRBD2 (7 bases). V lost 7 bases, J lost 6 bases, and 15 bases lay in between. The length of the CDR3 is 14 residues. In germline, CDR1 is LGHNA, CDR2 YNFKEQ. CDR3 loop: CASTLKGGAGELFF. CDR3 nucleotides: TGTGCCAGCACCCTAAAGGGGGGGGCCGGGGAGCTGTTTTTT.

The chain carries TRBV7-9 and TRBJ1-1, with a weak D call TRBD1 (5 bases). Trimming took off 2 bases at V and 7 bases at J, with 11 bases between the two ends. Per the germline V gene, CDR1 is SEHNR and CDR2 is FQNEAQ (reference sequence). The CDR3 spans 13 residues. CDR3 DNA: TGTGCCAGCAGCTTATCAGGGATGGTTGAAGCTTTCTTT. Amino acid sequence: CASSLSGMVEAFF. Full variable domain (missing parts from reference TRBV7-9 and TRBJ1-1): DTGVSQNPRHKITKRGQNVTFRCDPISEHNRLYWYRQTLGQGPEFLTYFQNEAQLEKSRLLSDRFSAERPKGSFSTLEIQRTEQGDSAMYLCASSLSGMVEAFFGQGTRLTVV.

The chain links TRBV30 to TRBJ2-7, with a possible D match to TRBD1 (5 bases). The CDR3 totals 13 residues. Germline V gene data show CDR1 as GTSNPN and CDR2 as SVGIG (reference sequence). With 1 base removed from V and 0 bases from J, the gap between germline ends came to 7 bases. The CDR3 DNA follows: TGTGCCTGGAGTGATGGGGCCTCCTACGAGCAGTACTTC. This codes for CAWSDGASYEQYF. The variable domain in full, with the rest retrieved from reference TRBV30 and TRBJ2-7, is SQTIHQWPATLVQPVGSPLSLECTVEGTSNPNLYWYRQAAGRGLQLLFYSVGIGQISSEVPQNLSASRPQDRQFILSSKKLLLSDSGFYLCAWSDGASYEQYFGPGTRLTVT.

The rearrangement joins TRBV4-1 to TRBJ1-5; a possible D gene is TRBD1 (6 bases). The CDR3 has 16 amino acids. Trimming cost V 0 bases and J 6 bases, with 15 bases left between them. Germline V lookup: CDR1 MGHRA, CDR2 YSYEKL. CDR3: CASSQEGRGLIQPQHF. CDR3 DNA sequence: TGCGCCAGCAGCCAAGAAGGCAGGGGACTGATTCAGCCCCAGCATTTT.

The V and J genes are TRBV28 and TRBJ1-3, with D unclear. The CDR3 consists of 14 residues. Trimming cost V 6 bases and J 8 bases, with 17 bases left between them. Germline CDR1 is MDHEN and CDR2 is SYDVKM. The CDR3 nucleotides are TGTGCCAGCAGCCTAGCGGACGGCGGTGACACCATATATTTT. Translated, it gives CASSLADGGDTIYF. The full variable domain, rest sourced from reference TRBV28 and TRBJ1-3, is DVKVTQSSRYLVKRTGEKVFLECVQDMDHENMFWYRQDPGLGLRLIYFSYDVKMKEKGDIPEGYSVSREKKERFSLILESASTNQTSMYLCASSLADGGDTIYFGEGSWLTVV.

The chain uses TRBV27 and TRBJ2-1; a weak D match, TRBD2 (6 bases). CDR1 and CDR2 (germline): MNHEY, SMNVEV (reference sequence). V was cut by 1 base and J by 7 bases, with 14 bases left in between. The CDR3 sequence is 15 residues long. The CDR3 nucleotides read TGTGCCAGCAGTTTATTTGCGGGAACAACGAATGAGCAGTTCTTC. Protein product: CASSLFAGTTNEQFF.

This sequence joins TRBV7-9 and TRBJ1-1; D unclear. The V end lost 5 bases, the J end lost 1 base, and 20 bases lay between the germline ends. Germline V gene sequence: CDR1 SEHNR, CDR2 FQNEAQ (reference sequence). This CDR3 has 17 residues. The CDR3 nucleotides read TGTGCCAGCAGCGATGGCTCTTGGGCGTGGGGGAACACTGAAGCTTTCTTT. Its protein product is CASSDGSWAWGNTEAFF.

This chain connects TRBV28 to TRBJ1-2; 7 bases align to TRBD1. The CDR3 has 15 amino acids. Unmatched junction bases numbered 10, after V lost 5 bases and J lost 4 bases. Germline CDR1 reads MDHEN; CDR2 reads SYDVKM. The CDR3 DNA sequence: TGTGCCAGCAGTGAACAGGGGTACCCTAGCTATGGCTACACCTTC. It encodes CASSEQGYPSYGYTF.

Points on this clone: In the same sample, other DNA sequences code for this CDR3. CDR3: CAWSVGSNYEQYF. The CDR3 nucleotides read TGTGCCTGGAGTGTAGGCAGCAACTACGAGCAGTACTTC. The V and J genes are TRBV30 and TRBJ2-7, with D unclear. Trimming took 0 bases from V and 3 from J, leaving 9 bases between them. This CDR3 comprises 13 residues. From germline, CDR1 is GTSNPN and CDR2 SVGIG (reference sequence).

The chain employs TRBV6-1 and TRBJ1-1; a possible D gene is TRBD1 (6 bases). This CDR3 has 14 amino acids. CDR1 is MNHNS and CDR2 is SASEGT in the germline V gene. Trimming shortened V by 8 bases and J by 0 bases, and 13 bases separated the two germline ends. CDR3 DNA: TGTGCCAGCTCTTGGACAGATATGAACACTGAAGCTTTCTTT. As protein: CASSWTDMNTEAFF.

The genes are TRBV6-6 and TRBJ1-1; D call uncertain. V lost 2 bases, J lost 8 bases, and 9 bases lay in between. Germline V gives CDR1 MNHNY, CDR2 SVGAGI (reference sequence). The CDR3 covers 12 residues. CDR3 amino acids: CASSYATSEAFF. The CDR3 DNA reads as TGTGCCAGCAGTTACGCAACCTCAGAAGCTTTCTTT.

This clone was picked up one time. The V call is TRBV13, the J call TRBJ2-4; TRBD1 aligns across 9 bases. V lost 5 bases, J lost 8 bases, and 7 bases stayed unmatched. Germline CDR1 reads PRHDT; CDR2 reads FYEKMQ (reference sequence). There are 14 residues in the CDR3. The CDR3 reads CASSVQGAVHIQYF. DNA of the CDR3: TGTGCCAGCAGCGTACAGGGGGCTGTGCACATTCAGTACTTC.

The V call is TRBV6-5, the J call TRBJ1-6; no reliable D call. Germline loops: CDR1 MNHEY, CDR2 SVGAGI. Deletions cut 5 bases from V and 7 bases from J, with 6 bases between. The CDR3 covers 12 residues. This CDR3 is CASSGSNSPLHF. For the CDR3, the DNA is TGTGCCAGCAGTGGATCCAATTCACCCCTCCACTTT.

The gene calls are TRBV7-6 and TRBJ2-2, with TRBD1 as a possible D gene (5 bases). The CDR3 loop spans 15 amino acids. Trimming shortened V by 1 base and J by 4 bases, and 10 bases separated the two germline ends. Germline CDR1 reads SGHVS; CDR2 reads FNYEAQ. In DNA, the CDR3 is TGTGCCAGCAGCTTAGGAGTCGACAGCACCGGGGAGCTGTTTTTT. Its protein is CASSLGVDSTGELFF.

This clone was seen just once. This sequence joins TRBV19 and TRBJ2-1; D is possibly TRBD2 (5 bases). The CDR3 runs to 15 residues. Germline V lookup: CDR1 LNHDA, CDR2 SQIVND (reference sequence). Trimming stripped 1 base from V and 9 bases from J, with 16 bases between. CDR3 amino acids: CASSIVNGPRGEQFF. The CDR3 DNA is TGTGCCAGTAGTATAGTTAACGGACCTCGGGGTGAGCAGTTCTTC.

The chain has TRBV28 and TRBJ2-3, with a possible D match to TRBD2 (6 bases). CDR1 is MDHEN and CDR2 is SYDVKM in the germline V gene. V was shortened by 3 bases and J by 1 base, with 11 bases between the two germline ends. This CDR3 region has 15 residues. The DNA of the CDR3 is TGTGCCAGCAGTTTTTTATCGGGGGGCACAGATACGCAGTATTTT. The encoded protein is CASSFLSGGTDTQYF.

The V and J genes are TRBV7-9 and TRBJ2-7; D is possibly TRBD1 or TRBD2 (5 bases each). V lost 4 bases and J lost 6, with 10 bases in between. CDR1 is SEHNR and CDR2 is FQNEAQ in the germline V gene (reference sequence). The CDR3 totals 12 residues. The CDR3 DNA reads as TGTGCCAGCAGCTGGGACGGCGGCGAGCAGTACTTC. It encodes CASSWDGGEQYF.

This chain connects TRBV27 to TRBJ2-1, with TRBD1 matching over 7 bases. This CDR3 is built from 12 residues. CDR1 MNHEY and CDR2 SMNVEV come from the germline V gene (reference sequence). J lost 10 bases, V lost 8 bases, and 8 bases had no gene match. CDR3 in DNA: TGTGCCAGCCGCAAGGGGGCAGTCGAGCAGTTCTTC. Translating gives CASRKGAVEQFF.

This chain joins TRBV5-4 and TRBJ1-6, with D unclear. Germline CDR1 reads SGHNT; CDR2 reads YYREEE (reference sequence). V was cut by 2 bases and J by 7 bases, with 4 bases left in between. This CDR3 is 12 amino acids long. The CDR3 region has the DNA TGTGCCAGCAGCTTTGGGAATTCACCCCTCCACTTT. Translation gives CASSFGNSPLHF.

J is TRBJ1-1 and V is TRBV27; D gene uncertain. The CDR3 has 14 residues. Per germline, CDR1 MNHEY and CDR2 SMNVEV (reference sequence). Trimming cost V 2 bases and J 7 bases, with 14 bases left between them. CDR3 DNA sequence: TGTGCCAGCAGTTTAGACGGGGAAACTAGTGAAGCTTTCTTT. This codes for CASSLDGETSEAFF.

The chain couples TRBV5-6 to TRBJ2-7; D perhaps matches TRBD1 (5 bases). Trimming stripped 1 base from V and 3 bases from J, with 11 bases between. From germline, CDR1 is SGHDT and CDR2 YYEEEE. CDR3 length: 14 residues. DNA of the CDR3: TGTGCCAGCAGCTTGCAGGGATCATACTACGAGCAGTACTTC. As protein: CASSLQGSYYEQYF.

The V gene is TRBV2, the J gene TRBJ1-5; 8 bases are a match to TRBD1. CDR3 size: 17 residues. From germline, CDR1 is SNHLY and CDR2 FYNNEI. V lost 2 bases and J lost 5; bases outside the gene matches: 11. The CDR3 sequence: CASSEISPDRVYQPQHF. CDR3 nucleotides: TGTGCCAGCAGTGAAATAAGTCCGGACAGGGTCTATCAGCCCCAGCATTTT.

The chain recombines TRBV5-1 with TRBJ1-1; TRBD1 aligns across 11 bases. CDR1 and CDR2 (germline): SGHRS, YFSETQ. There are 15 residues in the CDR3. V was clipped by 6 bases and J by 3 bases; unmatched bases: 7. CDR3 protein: CASTPRTGGYTEAFF. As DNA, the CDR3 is TGCGCCAGCACCCCTAGGACAGGGGGCTACACTGAAGCTTTCTTT.

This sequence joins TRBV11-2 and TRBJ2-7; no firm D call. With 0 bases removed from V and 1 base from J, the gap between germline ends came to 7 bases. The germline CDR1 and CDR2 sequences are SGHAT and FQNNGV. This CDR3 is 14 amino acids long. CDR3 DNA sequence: TGTGCCAGCAGCTTAGAGTGGGTATCCTACGAGCAGTACTTC. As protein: CASSLEWVSYEQYF.

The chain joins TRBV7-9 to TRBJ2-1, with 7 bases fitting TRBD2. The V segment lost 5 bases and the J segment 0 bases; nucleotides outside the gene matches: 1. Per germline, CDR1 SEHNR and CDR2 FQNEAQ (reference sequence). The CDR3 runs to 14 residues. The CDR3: CASSTSVSYNEQFF. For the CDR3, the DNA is TGTGCCAGCAGCACTAGCGTCTCCTACAATGAGCAGTTCTTC.

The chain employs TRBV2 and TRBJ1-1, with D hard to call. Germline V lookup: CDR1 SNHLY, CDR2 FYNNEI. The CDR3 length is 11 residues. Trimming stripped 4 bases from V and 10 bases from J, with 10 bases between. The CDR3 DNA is TGTGCCAGCAGTGCAGCGTTAGCAGCTTTCTTT. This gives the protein CASSAALAAFF.

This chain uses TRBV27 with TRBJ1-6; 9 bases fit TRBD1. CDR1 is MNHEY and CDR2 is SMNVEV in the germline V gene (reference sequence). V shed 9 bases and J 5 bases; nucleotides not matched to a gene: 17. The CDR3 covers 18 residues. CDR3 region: CARRTQKNRGQDNSPLHF. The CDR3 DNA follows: TGTGCCAGGAGAACCCAGAAGAACAGGGGGCAGGATAATTCACCCCTCCACTTT.

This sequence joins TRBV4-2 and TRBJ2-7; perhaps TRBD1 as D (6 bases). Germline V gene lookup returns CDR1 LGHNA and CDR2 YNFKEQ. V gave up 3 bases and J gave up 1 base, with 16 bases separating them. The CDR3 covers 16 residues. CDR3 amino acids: CASSHLRDTSSYEQYF. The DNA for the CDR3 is TGTGCCAGCAGCCACCTCCGGGACACAAGTTCCTACGAGCAGTACTTC.